This entry concerns a single T cell receptor beta chain. Vbeta (60) and Jbeta (13) primers were used in the PCR. Sequenced by immunoSEQ multiplex PCR; TCRdb stores in-frame clones only, minus some. This sample lists 35,000 to 50,000 clones; its ten largest clones have approximately 2.9%. The data derive from a study of cytomegalovirus exposure and HLA in healthy donors. The CDR3 is made up of 14 amino acids. Germline CDR1 reads LGHNA; CDR2 reads YNFKEQ. Deletions cut 3 bases from V and 4 bases from J, with 10 bases between. Sequencing was done on a sample of PBMCs. This chain joins TRBV4-2 and TRBJ1-5, with D unclear. This TCR came from a woman aged 25 to 39 in good health and CMV-seropositive. CDR3 amino acids: CASSQGFGNQPQHF. The DNA of the CDR3 is TGTGCCAGCAGCCAGGGCTTTGGGAATCAGCCCCAGCATTTT.